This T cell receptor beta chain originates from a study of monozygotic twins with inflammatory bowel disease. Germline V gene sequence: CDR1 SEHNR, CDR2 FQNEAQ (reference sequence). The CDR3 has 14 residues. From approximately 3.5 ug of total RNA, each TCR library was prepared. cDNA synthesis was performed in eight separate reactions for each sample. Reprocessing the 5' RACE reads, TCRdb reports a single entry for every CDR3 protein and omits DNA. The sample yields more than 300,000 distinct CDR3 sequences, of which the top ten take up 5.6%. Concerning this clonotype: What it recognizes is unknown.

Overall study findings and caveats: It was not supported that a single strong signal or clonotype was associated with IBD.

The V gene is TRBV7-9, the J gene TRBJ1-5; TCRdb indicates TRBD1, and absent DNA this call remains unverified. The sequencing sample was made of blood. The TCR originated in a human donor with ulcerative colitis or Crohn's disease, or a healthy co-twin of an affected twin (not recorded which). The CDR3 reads CASSSTGSDQPQHF.